This is a list of T cell receptor beta chains from one sample in a study of patients and donors after allogeneic stem cell transplantation. TCRdb fed the RT-PCR reads into MiXCR, producing one record per CDR3 protein. The sample lists 70,000 or so distinct CDR3 sequences, about a quarter occurring once. The sequenced sample was blood, either unsorted or a sorted T cell fraction (not recorded which). The receptors stem from a human donor who was either an allogeneic HSCT recipient or a stem cell or donor lymphocyte infusion donor (not recorded which). It is not recorded whose cells these are; they may come from a transplant donor. The conserved cysteine and the conserved F or W are not part of the CDR3 here.

V: TRBV12-3/TRBV12-4
CDR3: ASSCLEASGPEFTDTQY

V: TRBV20-1
CDR3: SAPRAGGPTDTQY

V: TRBV6-5
CDR3: ASSYSMRSGRDLDEQF

V: TRBV7-6
CDR3: ASSLVLGPEGVMNTEAF

V: TRBV14
CDR3: ASSQGFSGNTIY

V: TRBV13
CDR3: ASSLGTYRDSYEQY

V: TRBV2
CDR3: ASSRGSEKLF

V: TRBV7-9
CDR3: ASSLGGDYGYT

V: TRBV20-1
CDR3: SARDLSDMNTEAF

V: TRBV4-3
CDR3: ASSQGTGPNEKLF

V: TRBV29-1
CDR3: SVAGTRMVQRNEQF

V: TRBV10-3
CDR3: AASDWKNTEAF

V: TRBV12-3/TRBV12-4
CDR3: ASSPGQGANTEAF

V: TRBV6-2/TRBV6-3
CDR3: ASKSSLYREKRSGELF

V: TRBV20-1
CDR3: SATSRLAYEQY

V: TRBV5-1
CDR3: ASSYRGHEDTQY

V: TRBV6-5
CDR3: ASSYSRGITDTQY

V: TRBV7-9
CDR3: ASSSDLAGGRYEQY

V: TRBV12-3/TRBV12-4
CDR3: ASTGGTLGEATQY

V: TRBV11-2
CDR3: ASSPDRGGEAF

V: TRBV5-1
CDR3: ASGGDFYEQY

V: TRBV12-3/TRBV12-4
CDR3: ASSYRGPYEQY

V: TRBV6-2/TRBV6-3
CDR3: ASSTTVTGGTEAF

V: TRBV11-2
CDR3: ASSLRGRSEKLF

V: TRBV6-5
CDR3: ASSYGAYQPQH

V: TRBV3-1
CDR3: ASSQGIGLSNQPQH

V: TRBV6-5
CDR3: ASRPRGSNSPLH

V: TRBV6-1
CDR3: ASSQGFLQPQH

V: TRBV10-3
CDR3: AISEGEGAFYGYT

V: TRBV5-1
CDR3: ASSSYDRNYGYT